This entry is about one T cell receptor (beta chain). Per the authors' pipeline: The authors estimated nucleated cell counts from reference gene primer amplification. Profiling relied on immunoSEQ multiplex PCR, and the TCRdb table lists in-frame clones only, not all of them. V and J calls and clone size are as listed in that table; D and trimming were resolved from the DNA. The sample lists 57,000 or so clones, 75% to 80% occurring once. The length of the CDR3 is 13 residues. V dropped 5 bases and J dropped 2 bases, with 6 bases sitting between them. Germline V gene lookup returns CDR1 SGHTA and CDR2 FQGTGA. The entry originates in a study of blood T cell repertoires in COVID-19. In the study overall: Some COVID-19 samples were acute and others convalescent; all came from the United States, Italy and Spain. Nucleic acid was either cDNA or gDNA, and it came from T cells, B-cell-depleted T cells, or PBMCs.

The sample consisted of peripheral blood. The clonotype was recovered from a man in his fifties or sixties with active or convalescent COVID-19. This chain joins TRBV7-3 and TRBJ2-2; D unresolved. In DNA form, the CDR3 reads TGTGCCAGCAGCCGGTCAAACACCGGGGAGCTGTTTTTT. Translating it yields CASSRSNTGELFF.